This TCR beta chain was documented in a study of cytomegalovirus exposure and HLA in healthy donors. Study details: Earlier, 150 million to 200 million T cells were analyzed, and some 120 million unique TCR beta sequences were found among them.

V lost 0 bases, J lost 8 bases, and 5 bases stayed unmatched. CDR1 is MNHEY and CDR2 is SVGAGI in the germline V gene. The CDR3 is 16 residues long. Note on this clone: Its antigen remains unknown.

PCR involved 60 Vbeta and 13 Jbeta primers. Sequenced by immunoSEQ multiplex PCR; TCRdb stores in-frame clones only, minus some. The sample has 140,000 to 150,000 clones. Overall study findings and caveats: Confirmation in vitro established that a few CMV-associated chains were specific for CMV antigens. Analysis was carried out at a later point, and it linked a missense DCLRE1C variant to TCR beta V- and J-gene trimming.

V and J are TRBV6-5 and TRBJ2-1; 12 bases are shared with TRBD2. This TCR was sampled from a woman between 45 and 60 years old in good health and CMV-seronegative. The sequenced material came from PBMCs. CDR3 region: CASSYSFPSGGDEQFF. CDR3 nucleotide sequence: TGTGCCAGCAGTTACTCGTTCCCTAGCGGGGGGGATGAGCAGTTCTTC.